These 9 T cell receptor beta chains share one sample of origin, sequenced in a study of blood T cell repertoires in COVID-19. Assay used: immunoSEQ multiplex PCR; TCRdb lists only in-frame clones, some missing. The repertoire includes 130,000 to 150,000 clones, roughly 76% of them detected once, and roughly 7.7% sits in the top ten. Sequencing input: peripheral blood. The receptors were sampled from a human donor with acute or convalescent COVID-19. The donor label of this sample is uncertain.

This CDR3 is CASTEGRGPPYSGNTIYF. The CDR3 DNA follows: TGTGCCAGCACCGAAGGGAGGGGCCCACCCTACTCTGGAAACACCATATATTTT. The rearrangement links TRBV2 to TRBJ1-3; D is perhaps TRBD1 (5 bases). With 7 bases removed from V and 0 bases from J, the gap between germline ends came to 22 bases. CDR3 length: 18 residues. Germline V lookup: CDR1 SNHLY, CDR2 FYNNEI.

The chain links TRBV6-1 to TRBJ1-2; tentative D call: TRBD1 (6 bases). The CDR3 is 14 residues long. Trimming removed 2 bases from V and 2 bases from J, with 9 bases in between. Per the germline V gene, CDR1 is MNHNS and CDR2 is SASEGT. The CDR3 nucleotides are TGTGCCAGCAGTGAACAGGGGCTCAACTATGGCTACACCTTC. It yields the protein CASSEQGLNYGYTF.

The genes are TRBV4-2 and TRBJ2-1, with TRBD2 matching over 10 bases. Germline loops: CDR1 LGHNA, CDR2 YNFKEQ. The V and J ends lost 2 bases and 2 bases, in that order; junction bases with no gene match: 9. The CDR3 is made up of 18 amino acids. The chain's CDR3 is CASSQTSVAGGPYNEQFF. Here the CDR3 DNA reads TGTGCCAGCAGCCAAACGAGTGTAGCGGGGGGCCCCTACAATGAGCAGTTCTTC.

The J gene is TRBJ2-5, the V gene TRBV11-2; 16 nucleotides agree with TRBD2. The germline CDR1 and CDR2 sequences are SGHAT and FQNNGV. Germline trimming cut 5 bases from V and 5 bases from J; bases unmatched to any gene: 11. The CDR3 is 18 residues long. CDR3 residues: CASSLTGTSGGARETQYF. The CDR3 DNA reads TGTGCCAGCAGCCTGACCGGGACTAGCGGGGGGGCCAGGGAGACCCAGTACTTC.

This clone came up a few times. The rearrangement uses TRBV7-8 and TRBJ1-1; D may be TRBD1 (5 bases). CDR3 length equals 16 residues. CDR1 and CDR2 from the germline V gene are SGHVS and FQNEAQ. V was shortened by 4 bases and J by 2 bases, with 17 bases between the two germline ends. CDR3 protein: CASSSRTFSDNTEAFF. CDR3 sequence (DNA): TGTGCCAGCAGCTCTAGGACATTCAGCGATAACACTGAAGCTTTCTTT.

The chain is built from TRBV2 and TRBJ1-5, with a possible D match to TRBD1 (6 bases). V was shortened by 5 bases and J by 2 bases, with 10 bases between the two germline ends. The CDR3 covers 14 residues. The germline gives CDR1 SNHLY, CDR2 FYNNEI. DNA of the CDR3: TGTGCCAGCAGTCTGGACAGCGGCAATCAGCCCCAGCATTTT. Translating it yields CASSLDSGNQPQHF.

V usage is TRBV3-1 (or the pseudogene TRBV3-2) and J usage is TRBJ2-5; D is unresolved. Germline V gene sequence: CDR1 LGHDT, CDR2 YNNKEL (reference sequence). CDR3 length equals 12 residues. V was shortened by 2 bases and J by 4 bases, with 5 bases between the two germline ends. CDR3 DNA: TGTGCCAGCAGCCAATCTATAGAGACCCAGTACTTC. It encodes CASSQSIETQYF.

This rearrangement joins TRBV6-2 or TRBV6-3 to TRBJ1-5; D unclear. The V gene's germline CDR1 is MNHEY and CDR2 SVGEGT. Trimming left V 0 bases short and J 5 bases short, with 17 bases between. The length of the CDR3 is 17 residues. CDR3 residues: CASSYSSEIGWDQPQHF. CDR3 DNA sequence: TGTGCCAGCAGTTACTCCTCGGAGATAGGTTGGGATCAGCCCCAGCATTTT.

This chain connects TRBV5-1 to TRBJ2-3; TRBD2 agrees at 12 bases. The CDR3 spans 15 residues. V was pared by 5 bases and J by 5 bases, with 6 bases of the junction left unmatched. Germline values: CDR1 SGHRS, CDR2 YFSETQ. CDR3 protein: CASRSTSGGRDTQYF. Here the CDR3 DNA reads TGCGCCAGCAGGTCTACTAGCGGGGGGAGAGATACGCAGTATTTT.